Shown below are 18 T cell receptor beta chains from a single sample sequenced in a study of Ad26.COV2.S vaccination and SARS-CoV-2 variants. Indicated treatment: some 20 received Ad26.COV2.S at low or high dose, single or two shots; a few received placebo; per-sample allocation not given. Samples were taken on day 63 after the first vaccine or placebo injection. Profiling relied on immunoSEQ multiplex PCR, and the TCRdb table lists in-frame clones only, not all of them. The table has approximately 410,000 clones, approximately 92% seen once. The source was peripheral blood, collected in a trial of Ad26.COV2.S vaccine versus placebo. The receptor source for this set is a person aged 18-65 years who received the Ad26.COV2.S COVID-19 vaccine or a placebo.

In its sample, this clone was seen once. For the CDR3, the DNA is TGTGCCAGCAGCCCGCCCGGGACAGGCCATCTCATAGACGAGCAGTACTTC. This gives the protein CASSPPGTGHLIDEQYF. This chain uses TRBV7-9 with TRBJ2-7; 8 bases match TRBD1. The CDR3 spans 17 residues. Trimming cost V 5 bases and J 5 bases; bases outside gene matches: 17. The germline V gene has CDR1 SEHNR and CDR2 FQNEAQ (reference sequence).

The chain uses TRBV19 and TRBJ2-2; D is possibly TRBD2 (5 bases). Trimming pared 6 bases from V and 7 bases from J, leaving 15 bases between. The germline gives CDR1 LNHDA, CDR2 SQIVND (reference sequence). The CDR3 runs 14 residues. CDR3 bases: TGTGCCAGTAGAGAGGGCCTGGGCGGCGGGGAGCTGTTTTTT. It codes for CASREGLGGGELFF.

This chain connects TRBV3-1 (or the pseudogene TRBV3-2) to TRBJ2-3; 9 nucleotides line up with TRBD1. This CDR3 spans 16 amino acids. CDR1 is LGHDT and CDR2 is YNNKEL in the germline V gene (reference sequence). The trim removed 4 bases at V and 4 bases at J, leaving 9 bases unmatched. In nucleotides, the CDR3 is TGTGCCAGCAGCCGCAAGGGACAGGGATTTGCAGATACGCAGTATTTT. It translates to CASSRKGQGFADTQYF.

The chain couples TRBV6-2 or TRBV6-3 to TRBJ2-2, with a weak D call TRBD2 (5 bases). The CDR3 extends over 15 amino acids. The V gene's germline CDR1 is MNHEY and CDR2 SVGEGT. The V and J ends lost 6 bases and 2 bases respectively, with 13 bases between them. The CDR3 DNA reads TGTGCCAGCAGCCCGGGATTATTAAACACCGGGGAGCTGTTTTTT. This gives the protein CASSPGLLNTGELFF.

The chain employs TRBV27 and TRBJ1-4, with unresolved D. Germline CDR1 is MNHEY and CDR2 is SMNVEV (reference sequence). CDR3 length: 14 amino acids. The ends were cut back, 4 bases at V and 12 bases at J, with 18 bases in the middle. In DNA form, the CDR3 reads TGTGCCAGCAGTTCGTTGAATTTCCCGGGAGAACTGTTTTTT. The encoded protein is CASSSLNFPGELFF.

This rearrangement joins TRBV6-6 to TRBJ1-3; D gene ambiguous. The length of the CDR3 is 13 residues. From germline, CDR1 is MNHNY and CDR2 SVGAGI (reference sequence). Trimming removed 7 bases from V and 1 base from J, with 8 bases in between. DNA for the CDR3: TGTGCCAGCATGAGAGAATCTGGAAACACCATATATTTT. The encoded protein is CASMRESGNTIYF.

This chain links TRBV6-5 with TRBJ1-1, with D unclear. This CDR3 region has 15 residues. Germline values: CDR1 MNHEY, CDR2 SVGAGI. Trimming shortened V by 4 bases and J by 4 bases, and 16 bases separated the two germline ends. The CDR3 DNA sequence: TGTGCCAGCAGTTGGGCCCGTACCTGGGGCACTGAAGCTTTCTTT. It codes for CASSWARTWGTEAFF.

CDR3 residues: CATTLRTGDNYGYTF. CDR3 sequence (DNA): TGTGCCACCACGCTAAGGACAGGGGATAACTATGGCTACACCTTC. The chain has TRBV6-5 and TRBJ1-2, with TRBD1 identical over 9 bases. CDR3 length equals 15 residues. The V gene end was trimmed by 10 bases and the J gene end by 1 base; junction bases not matched to a gene: 10. Germline assignment: CDR1 MNHEY and CDR2 SVGAGI.

The chain joins TRBV6-1 to TRBJ1-5; D is unresolved. There are 14 residues in the CDR3. V was clipped by 1 base and J by 7 bases, with 11 bases between them. CDR1 is MNHNS, CDR2 SASEGT, per germline. CDR3 loop: CASSEGQDGQPQHF. Written as DNA, the CDR3 is TGTGCCAGCAGTGAAGGGCAGGACGGCCAGCCCCAGCATTTT.

This chain joins TRBV7-9 and TRBJ2-7; 10 nucleotides match TRBD1. J was trimmed by 6 bases and V by 5 bases; bases with no gene match: 13. CDR1 SEHNR and CDR2 FQNEAQ come from the germline V gene (reference sequence). The CDR3 has 16 amino acids. The CDR3 nucleotides read TGTGCCAGCAGCCCGTACCCGGGACAGGGGAATACCGAGCAGTACTTC. Its protein product is CASSPYPGQGNTEQYF.

The genes are TRBV27 and TRBJ2-7, with a possible D match to TRBD2 (5 bases). The CDR3 runs 16 residues. The V gene's germline CDR1 is MNHEY and CDR2 SMNVEV (reference sequence). Trimming left V 0 bases short and J 3 bases short, with 15 bases between. The DNA of the CDR3 is TGTGCCAGCAGTTTATCGTTGAGCGGATCAGGCTACGAGCAGTACTTC. Protein product: CASSLSLSGSGYEQYF.

J is TRBJ1-1 and V is TRBV5-8, with D uncertain. The V end was cut by 0 bases, the J end by 4 bases, with 7 bases between. Germline V CDR1 and CDR2: SGHTS, YDEGEE. CDR3 length: 13 amino acids. The CDR3 loop reads CASSLGPVTEAFF. The CDR3 DNA is TGTGCCAGCAGCTTGGGGCCAGTCACTGAAGCTTTCTTT.

The V call is TRBV7-9, the J call TRBJ2-7, with unresolved D. CDR1 and CDR2 (germline): SEHNR, FQNEAQ (reference sequence). The CDR3 length is 13 residues. Trimming took off 3 bases at V and 3 bases at J, with 9 bases between the two ends. The CDR3 loop is CASSLDSDYEQYF. CDR3 in DNA: TGTGCCAGCAGCTTGGATAGTGACTACGAGCAGTACTTC.

This clone was observed a handful of times. Other DNA sequences in this specimen translate into the identical CDR3. This rearrangement joins TRBV19 to TRBJ2-7, with 7 bases matching TRBD1. V lost 1 base, J lost 3 bases, and 0 bases stayed unmatched. The CDR3 is 13 amino acids. Germline values: CDR1 LNHDA, CDR2 SQIVND (reference sequence). The DNA of the CDR3 is TGTGCCAGTAGTATAGGACAGGGCTACGAGCAGTACTTC. Amino acids: CASSIGQGYEQYF.

The rearrangement links TRBV15 to TRBJ2-3; D possibly uses TRBD1 or TRBD2 (5 bases each). The ends were cut back, 0 bases at V and 4 bases at J, with 14 bases in the middle. Germline V CDR1 and CDR2: LNHNV, YYDKDF (reference sequence). This CDR3 contains 16 residues. The CDR3 nucleotides read TGTGCCACCAGCAGAGATAAGGGACGCCCTTCAGATACGCAGTATTTT. This translates into CATSRDKGRPSDTQYF.

CDR3 protein: CAISESGLAANNEQFF. Here the CDR3 DNA reads TGTGCCATCAGTGAGTCAGGCTTGGCAGCCAACAATGAGCAGTTCTTC. The V call is TRBV10-3, the J call TRBJ2-1; no clear D gene. V dropped 0 bases and J dropped 5 bases, with 14 bases sitting between them. The germline V gene encodes CDR1 ENHRY and CDR2 SYGVKD. The CDR3 extends over 16 amino acids.

This sequence joins TRBV6-2 or TRBV6-3 and TRBJ2-7, with 9 bases identical to TRBD1. Germline V gene lookup returns CDR1 MNHEY and CDR2 SVGEGT. This CDR3 comprises 15 residues. V lost 3 bases, J lost 4 bases, and 7 bases stayed unmatched. As DNA, the CDR3 is TGTGCCAGCAGTTATAGGGGACAGGGACTTTACGAGCAGTACTTC. Encoded protein: CASSYRGQGLYEQYF.

This chain connects TRBV11-2 to TRBJ2-5; 10 positions agree with TRBD2. This CDR3 contains 19 residues. Per the germline V gene, CDR1 is SGHAT and CDR2 is FQNNGV. V trimming: 1 base; J trimming: 0 bases; junction bases outside the gene matches: 11. CDR3: CASSLVGLASGGYQETQYF. CDR3 nucleotides: TGTGCCAGCAGCTTAGTAGGTCTGGCTAGCGGGGGCTACCAAGAGACCCAGTACTTC. The full variable domain, completed using reference TRBV11-2 and TRBJ2-5, is EAGVAQSPRYKIIEKRQSVAFWCNPISGHATLYWYQQILGQGPKLLIQFQNNGVVDDSQLPKDRFSAERLKGVDSTLKIQPAKLEDSAVYLCASSLVGLASGGYQETQYFGPGTRLLVL.